The 3 T cell receptor beta chains reported below all come from one sample, sequenced in a study of vaccination and CD4 T cells after COVID-19. No antigen has been assigned to these receptors. At the Johns Hopkins FTIC core, DNA taken from cultured CD4+ T cells was sequenced by way of the Oncomine TCR Beta short-read assay. TCRdb re-analysed the PCR reads in MiXCR, keeping a single row per CDR3 protein. The sample holds some 20,000 distinct CDR3 sequences; 30% to 40% are singletons and the top ten take roughly 27%. Time point in this sample: late sampling 161 to 241 days after vaccination in a few convalescent patients. Treatment: roughly nine-day PBMC culture with coronavirus spike peptide pools or control peptides (ViraFEST assay). The sample was CD4+ T cells from blood, cultured in vitro, taken about 7 months after SARS-CoV-2 vaccination. The receptor source for this set is a human donor who had recovered from COVID-19.

This clonotype was detected once. J is TRBJ1-2 and V is TRBV19; 7 bases match TRBD1. Germline V gene data show CDR1 as LNHDA and CDR2 as SQIVND (reference sequence). Losses at the gene ends were 3 bases for V and 4 bases for J; bases not matched to a gene: 5. The CDR3 consists of 14 residues. The CDR3 DNA reads as TGTGCCAGTAGTATTGGACAGGCCTTCTATGGCTACACCTTC. Translation: CASSIGQAFYGYTF.

This clonotype showed up just once. The chain is built from TRBV28 and TRBJ1-5; D is undetermined. Trimming stripped 2 bases from V and 5 bases from J, with 10 bases between. The CDR3 has 14 residues. Looked up from germline, CDR1 is MDHEN and CDR2 is SYDVKM. The CDR3 bases are TGTGCCAGCAGTTTAGGTACTCTCCATCAGCCCCAGCATTTT. Translation: CASSLGTLHQPQHF.

The chain joins TRBV20-1 to TRBJ1-3, with D maybe TRBD1 (6 bases). Germline CDR1 and CDR2: DFQATT and SNEGSKA (reference sequence). The length of the CDR3 is 16 residues. Trimming shortened V by 0 bases and J by 2 bases, and 14 bases separated the two germline ends. The CDR3: CSARDPVGAPGNTIYF. The CDR3 nucleotides are TGCAGTGCTAGAGACCCTGTGGGGGCCCCTGGAAACACCATATATTTT.